The 21 T cell receptor beta chains below all came from one sample that was sequenced in a study of cytomegalovirus exposure and HLA in healthy donors. It was with 60 Vbeta and 13 Jbeta primers that the PCR ran. Profiled with immunoSEQ multiplex PCR; TCRdb holds only in-frame clones, not every one. The sample contains about 150,000 clones, 70% to 80% of which appear only once. Source material: PBMCs. All receptors come from a man aged 30-40 years in good health and CMV-seropositive.

V is TRBV6-5 and J is TRBJ2-5, with D hard to call. Germline V gene sequence: CDR1 MNHEY, CDR2 SVGAGI. Trimming shortened V by 5 bases and J by 6 bases, and 7 bases separated the two germline ends. CDR3 size: 11 residues. CDR3 DNA: TGTGCCAGCAGTGAAGCGAAGACCCAGTACTTC. This gives the protein CASSEAKTQYF.

The J gene is TRBJ2-2, the V gene TRBV7-9; maybe TRBD2 (5 bases). Germline V gene sequence: CDR1 SEHNR, CDR2 FQNEAQ (reference sequence). The CDR3 is made up of 15 amino acids. Trimming removed 1 base from V and 2 bases from J, with 8 bases in between. The CDR3 coding sequence is TGTGCCAGCAGCTTAGTCCGGGGAAACACCGGGGAGCTGTTTTTT. This codes for CASSLVRGNTGELFF.

This clone appeared a single time. The V call is TRBV18, the J call TRBJ1-1, with TRBD1 as a possible D gene (5 bases). The V end lost 0 bases, the J end lost 4 bases, and 12 bases lay between the germline ends. The CDR3 consists of 15 residues. Germline CDR1 KGHSH, CDR2 LQKENI. The CDR3 protein is CASSPPPGLSTEAFF. The CDR3 coding sequence is TGTGCCAGCTCACCACCCCCAGGGTTGAGCACTGAAGCTTTCTTT. Full variable domain (remainder filled in from reference TRBV18 and TRBJ1-1): NAGVMQNPRHLVRRRGQEARLRCSPMKGHSHVYWYRQLPEEGLKFMVYLQKENIIDESGMPKERFSAEFPKEGPSILRIQQVVRGDSAAYFCASSPPPGLSTEAFFGQGTRLTVV.

This chain connects TRBV7-9 to TRBJ2-3; D gene ambiguous. Germline CDR1 reads SEHNR; CDR2 reads FQNEAQ (reference sequence). V was clipped by 4 bases and J by 4 bases, with 12 bases between them. The CDR3 has 14 amino acids. The CDR3 loop reads CASSSSPYADTQYF. The CDR3 DNA reads TGTGCCAGCAGCTCTTCTCCCTACGCAGATACGCAGTATTTT.

Only one count was recorded for this clone. This chain connects TRBV9 to TRBJ1-3; D uncertain. The ends were cut back, 3 bases at V and 4 bases at J, with 14 bases in the middle. Germline V gene lookup returns CDR1 SGDLS and CDR2 YYNGEE. The CDR3 spans 15 residues. The CDR3 protein is CASSETRGSGNTIYF. CDR3 DNA: TGTGCCAGCAGCGAGACCCGGGGATCCGGAAACACCATATATTTT.

The chain uses TRBV6-5 and TRBJ1-2; D call uncertain. V was clipped by 0 bases and J by 2 bases, with 4 bases between them. The CDR3 is 13 amino acids. Germline V lookup: CDR1 MNHEY, CDR2 SVGAGI. CDR3 DNA sequence: TGTGCCAGCAGTTACTCCGGGAACTATGGCTACACCTTC. The encoded protein is CASSYSGNYGYTF.

The rearrangement links TRBV28 to TRBJ2-7; the match to TRBD1 covers 9 bases. This CDR3 is 16 amino acids long. Germline values: CDR1 MDHEN, CDR2 SYDVKM. With 5 bases clipped from V and 1 base from J, the junction kept 9 bases outside the gene matches. The CDR3 nucleotides are TGTGCCAGCAGTGCGTCCGGGACAGGGAGATCCTACGAGCAGTACTTC. This gives the protein CASSASGTGRSYEQYF.

The V gene is TRBV19, the J gene TRBJ2-7; 7 bases are shared with TRBD2. This CDR3 spans 15 amino acids. Germline lookup yields CDR1 LNHDA and CDR2 SQIVND (reference sequence). The V gene end was trimmed by 5 bases and the J gene end by 3 bases; junction bases not matched to a gene: 10. The CDR3 nucleotides are TGTGCCAGTAGTGCACGATCCGGGACTAACTACGAGCAGTACTTC. This translates into CASSARSGTNYEQYF. Full variable domain (remainder filled in from reference TRBV19 and TRBJ2-7): DGGITQSPKYLFRKEGQNVTLSCEQNLNHDAMYWYRQDPGQGLRLIYYSQIVNDFQKGDIAEGYSVSREKKESFPLTVTSAQKNPTAFYLCASSARSGTNYEQYFGPGTRLTVT.

The rearrangement joins TRBV7-2 to TRBJ2-5, with D possibly TRBD1 on 5 matching bases. V was trimmed by 0 bases and J by 5 bases, leaving 7 bases between them. CDR3 length: 13 residues. The germline gives CDR1 SGHTA, CDR2 FQGNSA. CDR3 in DNA: TGTGCCAGCAGCTTAGCAGGGGCGGAGACCCAGTACTTC. This translates into CASSLAGAETQYF. Looking up the rest from reference TRBV7-2 and TRBJ2-5 gives the full variable domain: GAGVSQSPSNKVTEKGKDVELRCDPISGHTALYWYRQSLGQGLEFLIYFQGNSAPDKSGLPSDRFSAERTGGSVSTLTIQRTQQEDSAVYLCASSLAGAETQYFGPGTRLLVL.

This clone turned up a few times. This rearrangement joins TRBV19 to TRBJ2-7; maybe TRBD1 (5 bases). Germline V lookup: CDR1 LNHDA, CDR2 SQIVND (reference sequence). V was pared by 2 bases and J by 0 bases, with 8 bases between. This CDR3 region has 14 residues. The CDR3 spells CASSISDSSYEQYF. The CDR3 DNA is TGTGCCAGTAGTATAAGTGACAGCTCCTACGAGCAGTACTTC.

This sequence joins TRBV6-1 and TRBJ2-4; D remains unclear. The CDR3 contains 13 residues. Deletions cut 5 bases from V and 9 bases from J, with 14 bases between. CDR1 is MNHNS, CDR2 SASEGT, per germline. The CDR3 DNA sequence: TGTGCCAGCAGTAATGAAGCGTATAGCATTCAGTACTTC. It translates to CASSNEAYSIQYF.

This clone came up once. A read error may account for a junction end that differs from germline. Here the CDR3 DNA reads TGCGGAGGGAGTCTCGGGGCAGGGGGTAGCACAGATACGCAGTATTTT. Translating gives CGGSLGAGGSTDTQYF. This chain uses TRBV7-9 with TRBJ2-3, with D possibly TRBD1 on 7 matching bases. The CDR3 extends over 16 amino acids. The germline gives CDR1 SEHNR, CDR2 FQNEAQ (reference sequence).

This sequence joins TRBV7-2 and TRBJ2-3, with TRBD2 identical over 9 bases. The CDR3 totals 16 residues. Per the germline V gene, CDR1 is SGHTA and CDR2 is FQGNSA. V shed 5 bases, J shed 5 bases, and the junction held 11 bases outside the gene matches. The CDR3 loop reads CASSHRLAADLDTQYF. The CDR3 DNA reads as TGTGCCAGCAGCCACAGACTAGCGGCCGACCTAGATACGCAGTATTTT.

The rearrangement uses TRBV30 and TRBJ2-7, with 11 bases that match TRBD2. Per germline, CDR1 GTSNPN and CDR2 SVGIG (reference sequence). The CDR3 runs to 13 residues. V shed 6 bases, J shed 3 bases, and the junction held 4 bases outside the gene matches. CDR3 sequence reads: CACTGLADYEQYF. CDR3 DNA sequence: TGTGCCTGTACGGGACTAGCGGACTACGAGCAGTACTTC.

In its sample, this clone was seen once. The chain joins TRBV2 to TRBJ1-1; possibly TRBD1 for D (6 bases). CDR3 size: 16 residues. Germline V gene sequence: CDR1 SNHLY, CDR2 FYNNEI. The ends were cut back, 4 bases at V and 0 bases at J, with 15 bases in the middle. The CDR3 coding sequence is TGTGCCAGCAGTGGAGAGGAGGACAGATTGAACACTGAAGCTTTCTTT. Translated, it gives CASSGEEDRLNTEAFF.

This clone was counted between two and nine times. The chain is built from TRBV7-9 and TRBJ2-7; 10 bases match TRBD2. Germline V gene data show CDR1 as SEHNR and CDR2 as FQNEAQ (reference sequence). The CDR3 sequence is 17 residues long. V shed 5 bases, J shed 2 bases, and the junction held 12 bases outside the gene matches. Here the CDR3 reads CASSPTPGTSETYEQYF. The CDR3, as DNA: TGTGCCAGCAGCCCAACTCCCGGGACTAGCGAAACCTACGAGCAGTACTTC.

The chain is built from TRBV5-4 and TRBJ2-5, with 8 bases that match TRBD1. Gene TRBJ2-7 matches the end of the DNA better, so the J call may be wrong. This CDR3 has 14 amino acids. Germline CDR1 and CDR2: SGHNT and YYREEE (reference sequence). The CDR3 coding sequence is TGTGCCAGCAGCGCAGGACAGGGAGCCTACGAGCAGTACTTC. Translating it yields CASSAGQGAYEQYF.

The CDR3, as DNA: TGTGCCAGCAGCCAAGATCCCAGGGGATATGGCTACACCTTC. Protein product: CASSQDPRGYGYTF. The chain is built from TRBV4-2 and TRBJ1-2, with D tentatively TRBD1 (6 bases). V shed 0 bases and J shed 5 bases, with 10 bases lying between them. This CDR3 comprises 14 residues. Germline lookup yields CDR1 LGHNA and CDR2 YNFKEQ.

The chain links TRBV15 to TRBJ2-7; 7 nucleotides agree with TRBD2. This CDR3 spans 14 amino acids. The germline gives CDR1 LNHNV, CDR2 YYDKDF (reference sequence). V lost 1 base, J lost 4 bases, and 4 bases stayed unmatched. CDR3: CATSRGRGGYEQYF. In nucleotides, the CDR3 is TGTGCCACCAGCAGAGGACGCGGGGGATACGAGCAGTACTTC.

The rearrangement uses TRBV2 and TRBJ1-4, with 9 bases identical to TRBD1. Germline V gives CDR1 SNHLY, CDR2 FYNNEI. The CDR3 runs to 14 residues. After removal of 7 bases from V and 8 bases from J, the junction contained 8 bases not matched to a gene. CDR3 residues: CASTKDRGGEKLFF. The CDR3, as DNA: TGTGCCAGCACCAAGGACAGGGGAGGGGAAAAACTGTTTTTT. The full variable domain, completed using reference TRBV2 and TRBJ1-4, is EPEVTQTPSHQVTQMGQEVILRCVPISNHLYFYWYRQILGQKVEFLVSFYNNEISEKSEIFDDQFSVERPDGSNFTLKIRSTKLEDSAMYFCASTKDRGGEKLFFGSGTQLSVL.

The chain uses TRBV28 and TRBJ2-2; tentative D call: TRBD2 (5 bases). Germline-derived CDR1 and CDR2 are MDHEN and SYDVKM. The CDR3 length is 15 residues. Deletions cut 6 bases from V and 2 bases from J, with 13 bases between. CDR3 in amino acids: CASRLLGRNTGELFF. The CDR3 DNA sequence: TGTGCCAGCAGGTTACTAGGCAGAAACACCGGGGAGCTGTTTTTT. Full variable domain (remainder filled in from reference TRBV28 and TRBJ2-2): DVKVTQSSRYLVKRTGEKVFLECVQDMDHENMFWYRQDPGLGLRLIYFSYDVKMKEKGDIPEGYSVSREKKERFSLILESASTNQTSMYLCASRLLGRNTGELFFGEGSRLTVL.